The rows below give T cell receptor beta chains drawn from one sample of a study of response to subunit inactivated influenza vaccine. TCRdb analysed the RT-PCR reads with MiXCR anew, one entry per CDR3 protein. The data show 500,000 to 650,000 distinct CDR3 sequences, 7.6% seen once. The sequences come from PBMCs from blood, collected around 25 months after vaccination. The receptors were sampled from a man aged 50-75 years who received an inactivated influenza vaccine. CDR3s include the opening cysteine and the closing phenylalanine or tryptophan. A D gene is named only where the DNA matches it firmly. The size entry is marked missing in some rows and otherwise reads once, few, many or a size class.

v_call: TRBV3-1; clone_size: .; d_call: TRBD2; j_call: TRBJ2-7; cdr3_aa: CASSRSRLAASYEQYF; cdr3_nt: TGTGCCAGCAGCCGTTCACGACTAGCGGCCTCCTACGAGCAGTACTTC
v_call: TRBV5-1; clone_size: many; d_call: TRBD1; j_call: TRBJ1-2; cdr3_aa: CASSDRTGLNYGYTF; cdr3_nt: TGCGCCAGCAGCGACCGGACAGGGTTAAACTATGGCTACACCTTC
v_call: TRBV10-3; clone_size: .; d_call: .; j_call: TRBJ1-2; cdr3_aa: CAISGVKGESYGYTF; cdr3_nt: TGTGCCATCAGTGGTGTGAAGGGTGAGAGCTATGGCTACACCTTC
v_call: TRBV20-1; clone_size: .; d_call: .; j_call: TRBJ2-2; cdr3_aa: CSAAPGAVTGELFF; cdr3_nt: TGCAGTGCCGCACCGGGGGCGGTTACCGGGGAGCTGTTTTTT
v_call: TRBV5-1; clone_size: many; d_call: .; j_call: TRBJ1-3; cdr3_aa: CASSLDGAGNTIYF; cdr3_nt: TGCGCCAGCAGCTTGGACGGGGCGGGAAACACCATATATTTT
v_call: TRBV29-1; clone_size: .; d_call: TRBD2; j_call: TRBJ2-7; cdr3_aa: CSVETGLAGGPYEQYF; cdr3_nt: TGCAGCGTTGAGACGGGACTAGCGGGAGGGCCGTACGAGCAGTACTTC
v_call: TRBV7-6; clone_size: many; d_call: TRBD1; j_call: TRBJ2-3; cdr3_aa: CASSLVGTAIDTQYF; cdr3_nt: TGTGCCAGCAGCTTAGTCGGGACAGCCATTGATACGCAGTATTTT
v_call: TRBV6-1; clone_size: few; d_call: .; j_call: TRBJ1-5; cdr3_aa: CASSRDGGFQPQHF; cdr3_nt: TGTGCCAGCAGTAGGGACGGTGGGTTTCAGCCCCAGCATTTT
v_call: TRBV20-1; clone_size: few; d_call: .; j_call: TRBJ2-7; cdr3_aa: CSARVAGTSYEQYF; cdr3_nt: TGCAGTGCTAGAGTGGCGGGGACGTCCTACGAGCAGTACTTC
v_call: TRBV11-2; clone_size: .; d_call: .; j_call: TRBJ2-1; cdr3_aa: CASSSRVGGEQFF; cdr3_nt: TGTGCCAGCAGCTCCCGGGTTGGAGGTGAGCAGTTCTTC
v_call: TRBV2; clone_size: .; d_call: .; j_call: TRBJ2-6; cdr3_aa: CASSAGEAGANVLTF; cdr3_nt: TGTGCCAGCAGTGCTGGGGAGGCTGGGGCCAACGTCCTGACTTTC
v_call: TRBV28; clone_size: many; d_call: .; j_call: TRBJ1-4; cdr3_aa: CASSSPRPPTNEKLFF; cdr3_nt: TGTGCCAGCAGTTCCCCCCGGCCACCAACTAATGAAAAACTGTTTTTT
v_call: TRBV7-8; clone_size: .; d_call: .; j_call: TRBJ2-7; cdr3_aa: CASSLASHSYEQYF; cdr3_nt: TGTGCCAGCAGCTTGGCCAGCCATTCCTACGAGCAGTACTTC
v_call: TRBV7-9; clone_size: .; d_call: .; j_call: TRBJ1-1; cdr3_aa: CASSPGKEAFF; cdr3_nt: TGTGCCAGCAGCCCTGGGAAGGAAGCTTTCTTT
v_call: TRBV6-5; clone_size: few; d_call: TRBD1; j_call: TRBJ1-1; cdr3_aa: CASSYSGDRGRVVVAFF; cdr3_nt: TGTGCCAGCAGTTACTCAGGGGACAGGGGGCGCGTTGTGGTAGCTTTCTTT
v_call: TRBV9; clone_size: few; d_call: .; j_call: TRBJ2-5; cdr3_aa: CASSPTSGSRGETQYF; cdr3_nt: TGTGCCAGCAGCCCCACGAGCGGGTCGAGGGGAGAGACCCAGTACTTC
v_call: TRBV4-2; clone_size: .; d_call: TRBD1; j_call: TRBJ1-1; cdr3_aa: CASSQEEGARNTEAFF; cdr3_nt: TGTGCCAGCAGCCAAGAGGAGGGGGCAAGGAACACTGAAGCTTTCTTT
v_call: TRBV7-9; clone_size: .; d_call: .; j_call: TRBJ1-1; cdr3_aa: CASSLVIKGEQDTEAFF; cdr3_nt: TGTGCCAGCAGCTTAGTCATTAAGGGTGAACAGGACACTGAAGCTTTCTTT
v_call: TRBV4-1; clone_size: .; d_call: .; j_call: TRBJ2-3; cdr3_aa: CASSPLTPRTDTQYF; cdr3_nt: TGCGCCAGCAGCCCTCTGACTCCGCGCACAGATACGCAGTATTTT
v_call: TRBV7-9; clone_size: many; d_call: .; j_call: TRBJ1-3; cdr3_aa: CASSLVRWGTPGNTIYF; cdr3_nt: TGTGCCAGCAGCTTAGTTCGTTGGGGGACTCCTGGAAACACCATATATTTT
v_call: TRBV18; clone_size: many; d_call: .; j_call: TRBJ2-1; cdr3_aa: CASSPFDEQFF; cdr3_nt: TGTGCCAGCTCACCTTTCGATGAGCAGTTCTTC
v_call: TRBV20-1; clone_size: many; d_call: TRBD1; j_call: TRBJ1-1; cdr3_aa: CSALSGTGATEAFF; cdr3_nt: TGCAGTGCTCTATCCGGGACAGGGGCAACTGAAGCTTTCTTT
v_call: TRBV4-1; clone_size: .; d_call: .; j_call: TRBJ2-7; cdr3_aa: CASNIGQGGHEQYF; cdr3_nt: TGCGCCAGCAATATAGGGCAGGGAGGACACGAGCAGTACTTC
v_call: TRBV7-2; clone_size: many; d_call: .; j_call: TRBJ2-7; cdr3_aa: CASSLNRQYEQYF; cdr3_nt: TGTGCCAGCAGCTTAAACAGACAGTACGAGCAGTACTTC
v_call: TRBV12-3/TRBV12-4; clone_size: many; d_call: .; j_call: TRBJ2-1; cdr3_aa: CASTDYNEQFF; cdr3_nt: TGTGCCAGCACAGACTACAATGAGCAGTTCTTC
v_call: TRBV12-3/TRBV12-4; clone_size: .; d_call: TRBD2; j_call: TRBJ2-7; cdr3_aa: CASKIAGGTYEQYF; cdr3_nt: TGTGCCAGCAAAATAGCGGGAGGAACCTACGAGCAGTACTTC
v_call: TRBV15; clone_size: .; d_call: .; j_call: TRBJ2-7; cdr3_aa: CATSELANEQYF; cdr3_nt: TGTGCCACCAGCGAGTTGGCCAACGAGCAGTACTTC
v_call: TRBV6-5; clone_size: .; d_call: TRBD2; j_call: TRBJ2-3; cdr3_aa: CASSYQGGRTDTQYF; cdr3_nt: TGTGCCAGCAGTTACCAGGGAGGGCGAACAGATACGCAGTATTTT
v_call: TRBV4-1; clone_size: many; d_call: .; j_call: TRBJ1-6; cdr3_aa: CASSQELGNSPLHF; cdr3_nt: TGCGCCAGCAGCCAAGAGCTGGGGAATTCACCCCTCCACTTT
v_call: TRBV20-1; clone_size: many; d_call: .; j_call: TRBJ2-1; cdr3_aa: CSATRGNNPTDEQFF; cdr3_nt: TGCAGTGCCACCCGGGGTAACAACCCAACAGATGAGCAGTTCTTC
v_call: TRBV4-1; clone_size: many; d_call: .; j_call: TRBJ2-2; cdr3_aa: CASSQGILTGELFF; cdr3_nt: TGCGCCAGCAGCCAGGGAATATTAACCGGGGAGCTGTTTTTT
v_call: TRBV12-3/TRBV12-4; clone_size: many; d_call: TRBD1; j_call: TRBJ1-2; cdr3_aa: CASSLQGASYGYTF; cdr3_nt: TGTGCCAGCAGTTTACAGGGGGCCAGCTATGGCTACACCTTC
v_call: TRBV10-3; clone_size: .; d_call: .; j_call: TRBJ1-2; cdr3_aa: CAISVAGNYGYTF; cdr3_nt: TGTGCCATCTCGGTGGCAGGGAACTATGGCTACACCTTC
v_call: TRBV5-1; clone_size: .; d_call: TRBD1; j_call: TRBJ2-4; cdr3_aa: CASSSGTGIRNIQYF; cdr3_nt: TGCGCCAGCAGCTCCGGGACAGGGATTCGAAACATTCAGTACTTC
v_call: TRBV6-1; clone_size: .; d_call: .; j_call: TRBJ2-7; cdr3_aa: CASSERQGGGSEQYF; cdr3_nt: TGTGCCAGCAGTGAAAGGCAGGGCGGTGGGTCCGAGCAGTACTTC
v_call: TRBV5-1; clone_size: many; d_call: TRBD2; j_call: TRBJ2-3; cdr3_aa: CASSPGTSGSFVYTDTQYF; cdr3_nt: TGCGCCAGCAGCCCCGGGACTAGCGGGAGTTTTGTGTACACAGATACGCAGTATTTT